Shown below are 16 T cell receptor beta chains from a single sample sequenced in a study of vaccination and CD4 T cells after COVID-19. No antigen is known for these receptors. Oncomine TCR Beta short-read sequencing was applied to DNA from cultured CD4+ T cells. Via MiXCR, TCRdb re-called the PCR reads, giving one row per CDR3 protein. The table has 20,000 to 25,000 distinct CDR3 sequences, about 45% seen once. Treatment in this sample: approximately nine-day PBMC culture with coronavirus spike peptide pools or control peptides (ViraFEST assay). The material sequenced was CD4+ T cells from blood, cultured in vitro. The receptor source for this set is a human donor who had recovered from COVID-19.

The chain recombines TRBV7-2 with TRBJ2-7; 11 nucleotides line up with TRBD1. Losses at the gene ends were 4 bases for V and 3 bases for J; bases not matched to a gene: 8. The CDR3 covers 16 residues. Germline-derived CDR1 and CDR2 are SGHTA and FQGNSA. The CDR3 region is CASSSTGTGGFYEQYF. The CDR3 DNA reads TGTGCCAGCAGCTCAACCGGGACAGGGGGTTTCTACGAGCAGTACTTC. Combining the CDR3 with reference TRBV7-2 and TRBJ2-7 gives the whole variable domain GAGVSQSPSNKVTEKGKDVELRCDPISGHTALYWYRQSLGQGLEFLIYFQGNSAPDKSGLPSDRFSAERTGGSVSTLTIQRTQQEDSAVYLCASSSTGTGGFYEQYFGPGTRLTVT.

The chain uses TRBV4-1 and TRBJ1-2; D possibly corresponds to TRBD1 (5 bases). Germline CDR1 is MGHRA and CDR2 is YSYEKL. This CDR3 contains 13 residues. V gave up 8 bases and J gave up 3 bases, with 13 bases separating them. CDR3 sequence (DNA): TGCGCCAGCCGCCGCCCACAGGACTATGGCTACACCTTC. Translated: CASRRPQDYGYTF.

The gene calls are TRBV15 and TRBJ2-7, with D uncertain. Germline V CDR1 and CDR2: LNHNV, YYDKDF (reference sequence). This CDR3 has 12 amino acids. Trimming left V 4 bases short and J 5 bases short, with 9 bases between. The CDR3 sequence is CATSTPRNEQYF. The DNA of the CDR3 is TGTGCCACCAGCACCCCTAGGAACGAGCAGTACTTC.

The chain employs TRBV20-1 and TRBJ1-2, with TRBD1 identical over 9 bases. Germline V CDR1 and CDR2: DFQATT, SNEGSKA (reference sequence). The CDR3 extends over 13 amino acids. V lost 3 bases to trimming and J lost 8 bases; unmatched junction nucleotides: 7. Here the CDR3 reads CSASYRGLGGYTF. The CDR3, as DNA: TGCAGTGCTAGCTACAGGGGGCTGGGGGGCTACACCTTC.

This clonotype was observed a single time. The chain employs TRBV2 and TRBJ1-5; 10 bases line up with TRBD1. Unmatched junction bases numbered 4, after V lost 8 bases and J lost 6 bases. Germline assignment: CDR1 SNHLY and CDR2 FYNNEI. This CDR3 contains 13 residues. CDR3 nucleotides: TGTGCCAGCGGGACAGGGGATATTCAGCCCCAGCATTTT. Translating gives CASGTGDIQPQHF.

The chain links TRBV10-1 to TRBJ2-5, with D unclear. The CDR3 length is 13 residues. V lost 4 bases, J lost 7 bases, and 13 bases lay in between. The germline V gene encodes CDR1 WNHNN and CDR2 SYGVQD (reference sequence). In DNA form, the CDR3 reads TGCGCCAGCAGTGGAACCCCGGCTGGGACCCAGTACTTC. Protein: CASSGTPAGTQYF.

The CDR3 sequence is CASSPGGRAGVAGELFF. The CDR3 nucleotides read TGCGCCAGCAGCCCCGGCGGGAGGGCCGGGGTTGCCGGGGAGCTGTTTTTT. The rearrangement links TRBV4-1 to TRBJ2-2, with TRBD2 matching 9 bases. J gave up 6 bases and V 4 bases, and 12 bases lay outside the gene matches. The CDR3 sequence is 17 residues long. From germline, CDR1 is MGHRA and CDR2 YSYEKL.

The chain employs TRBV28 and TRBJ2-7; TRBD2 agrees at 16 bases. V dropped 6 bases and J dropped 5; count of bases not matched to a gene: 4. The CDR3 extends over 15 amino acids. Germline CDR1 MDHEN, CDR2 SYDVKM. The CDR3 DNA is TGTGCCAGCAGGGGCGGGACTAGCGGGAGGGACGAGCAGTACTTC. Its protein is CASRGGTSGRDEQYF.

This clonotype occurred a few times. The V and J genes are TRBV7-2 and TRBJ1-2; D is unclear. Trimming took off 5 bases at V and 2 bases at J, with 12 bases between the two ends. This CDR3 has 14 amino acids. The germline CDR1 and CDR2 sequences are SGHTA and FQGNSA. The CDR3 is CASSVRTGNYGYTF. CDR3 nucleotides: TGTGCCAGCAGCGTCAGGACGGGGAACTATGGCTACACCTTC.

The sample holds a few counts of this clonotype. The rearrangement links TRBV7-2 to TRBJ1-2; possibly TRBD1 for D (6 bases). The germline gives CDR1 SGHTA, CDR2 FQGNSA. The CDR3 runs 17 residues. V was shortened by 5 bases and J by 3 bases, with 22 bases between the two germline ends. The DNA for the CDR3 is TGTGCCAGCAGCGGACCCCCAGGAGGGGGGCGCGACTATGGCTACACCTTC. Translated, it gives CASSGPPGGGRDYGYTF.

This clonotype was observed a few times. CDR3 nucleotide sequence: TGTGCCAGCAGCTTGGCAGGGTACACCGGGGAGCTGTTTTTT. This translates into CASSLAGYTGELFF. This rearrangement joins TRBV7-2 to TRBJ2-2; maybe TRBD1 (5 bases). This CDR3 region has 14 residues. V was shortened by 3 bases and J by 3 bases, with 8 bases between the two germline ends. Germline V gene data show CDR1 as SGHTA and CDR2 as FQGNSA.

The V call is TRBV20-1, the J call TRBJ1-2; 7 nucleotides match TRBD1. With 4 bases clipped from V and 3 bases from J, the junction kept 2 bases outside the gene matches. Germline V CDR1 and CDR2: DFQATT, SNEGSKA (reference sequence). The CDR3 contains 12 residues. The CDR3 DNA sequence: TGCAGTGCTACCGGGACAGACTATGGCTACACCTTC. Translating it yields CSATGTDYGYTF.

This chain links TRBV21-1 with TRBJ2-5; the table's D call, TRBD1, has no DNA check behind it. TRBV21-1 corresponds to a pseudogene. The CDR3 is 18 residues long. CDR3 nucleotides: TGTGCCAGCAGCAAAAGGTGCGGGGGCACCTCAGGGTTAGAGACCCAGTACTTC. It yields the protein CASSKRCGGTSGLETQYF.

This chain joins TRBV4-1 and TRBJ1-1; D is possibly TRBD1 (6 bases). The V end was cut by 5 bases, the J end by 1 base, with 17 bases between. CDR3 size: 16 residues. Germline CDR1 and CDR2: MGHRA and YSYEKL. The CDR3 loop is CASSAGDRRTNTEAFF. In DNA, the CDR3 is TGCGCCAGCAGCGCAGGCGACAGGAGAACGAACACTGAAGCTTTCTTT.

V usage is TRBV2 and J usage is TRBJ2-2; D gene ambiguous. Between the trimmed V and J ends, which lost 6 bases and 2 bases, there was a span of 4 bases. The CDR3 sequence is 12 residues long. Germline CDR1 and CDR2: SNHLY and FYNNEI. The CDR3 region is CASSSNTGELFF. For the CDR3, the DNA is TGTGCCAGCAGCAGTAACACCGGGGAGCTGTTTTTT.

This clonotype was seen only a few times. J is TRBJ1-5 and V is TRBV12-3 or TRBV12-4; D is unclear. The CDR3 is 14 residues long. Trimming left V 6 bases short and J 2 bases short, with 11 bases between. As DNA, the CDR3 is TGTGCCAGCAGCGCCACTGGGGGCAATCAGCCCCAGCATTTT. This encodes CASSATGGNQPQHF.